This TCR beta chain originates from a study of cytomegalovirus exposure and HLA in healthy donors. Findings and limits, study-wide: In a later analysis, common viral pathogens appeared linked to several of the most significant clusters. The authors later found most CMV-associated TCR beta chains appeared HLA-restricted.

This clone was detected only once. What it binds is unknown. Primers for the PCR totalled 60 Vbeta and 13 Jbeta. The protocol was immunoSEQ multiplex PCR, while the TCRdb copy is restricted to in-frame clones and leaves out a portion. The table includes around 150,000 clones, roughly 81% detected once. The CDR3 covers 13 residues. V trimming: 6 bases; J trimming: 3 bases; junction bases outside the gene matches: 4. CDR1 and CDR2 (germline): LNHDA, SQIVND (reference sequence). The sequenced sample consisted of PBMCs. This TCR was sampled from a woman in her forties or fifties in good health and CMV-seronegative. The chain has TRBV19 and TRBJ1-1; 7 bases are a match to TRBD1. CDR3 coding DNA: TGTGCCAGTAGCCGTGACAGGGACACTGAAGCTTTCTTT. This translates into CASSRDRDTEAFF.